This record covers a single TCR beta chain. This specimen belongs to a study of control samples from healthy donors and cancer patients. Libraries were prepared by immunoSEQ multiplex PCR; TCRdb keeps only in-frame clonotypes and omits some of them. The sample contains around 13,000 clones, more than 85% of which appear only once. The TCR was taken from an elderly man with lung cancer. Sequenced input: PBMCs.

In DNA, the CDR3 is TGTGCCAGTAGTATCCCTGCCTCGACCGCCGGCACTGAAGCTTTCTTT. Encoded protein: CASSIPASTAGTEAFF. The chain links TRBV19 to TRBJ1-1; D remains unclear. CDR3 size: 16 residues. CDR1 and CDR2 (germline): LNHDA, SQIVND (reference sequence). V lost 3 bases to trimming and J lost 4 bases, with 18 bases between them.